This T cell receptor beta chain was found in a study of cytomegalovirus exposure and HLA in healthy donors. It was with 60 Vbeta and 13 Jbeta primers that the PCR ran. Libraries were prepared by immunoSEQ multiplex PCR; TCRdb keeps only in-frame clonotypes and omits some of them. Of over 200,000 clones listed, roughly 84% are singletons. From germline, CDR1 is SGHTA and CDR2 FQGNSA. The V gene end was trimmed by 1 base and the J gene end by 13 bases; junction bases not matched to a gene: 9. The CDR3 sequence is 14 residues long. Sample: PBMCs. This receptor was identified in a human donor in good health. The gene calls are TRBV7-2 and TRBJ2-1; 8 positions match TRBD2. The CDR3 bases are TGTGCCAGCAGCTTAGGAAGACTAGCGCCAACACAGTTCTTC. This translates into CASSLGRLAPTQFF.